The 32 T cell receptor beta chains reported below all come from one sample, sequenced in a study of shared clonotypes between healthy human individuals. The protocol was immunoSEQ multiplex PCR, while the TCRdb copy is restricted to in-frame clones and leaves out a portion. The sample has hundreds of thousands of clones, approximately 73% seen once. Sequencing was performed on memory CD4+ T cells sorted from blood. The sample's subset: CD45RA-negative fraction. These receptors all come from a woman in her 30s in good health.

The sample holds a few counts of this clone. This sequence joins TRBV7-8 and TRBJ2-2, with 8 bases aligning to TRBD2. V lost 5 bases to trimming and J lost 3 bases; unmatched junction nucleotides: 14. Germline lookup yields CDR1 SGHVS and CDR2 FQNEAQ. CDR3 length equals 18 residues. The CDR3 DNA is TGTGCCAGCAGCCGCTCCGGACTAGCCAGAGGGTACACCGGGGAGCTGTTTTTT. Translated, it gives CASSRSGLARGYTGELFF.

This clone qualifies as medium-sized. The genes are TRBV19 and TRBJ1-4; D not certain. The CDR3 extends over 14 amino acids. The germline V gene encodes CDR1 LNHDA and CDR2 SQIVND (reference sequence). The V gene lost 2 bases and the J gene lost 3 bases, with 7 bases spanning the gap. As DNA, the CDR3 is TGTGCCAGTAGTATAATCCAGCCTAATGAAAAACTGTTTTTT. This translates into CASSIIQPNEKLFF.

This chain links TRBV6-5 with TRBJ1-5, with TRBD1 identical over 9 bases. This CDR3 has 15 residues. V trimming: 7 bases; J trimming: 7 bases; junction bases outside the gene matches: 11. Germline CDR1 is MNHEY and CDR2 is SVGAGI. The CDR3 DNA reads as TGTGCCAGCAAACCGGGACAGGGTGCGGAGCAGCCCCAGCATTTT. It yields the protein CASKPGQGAEQPQHF.

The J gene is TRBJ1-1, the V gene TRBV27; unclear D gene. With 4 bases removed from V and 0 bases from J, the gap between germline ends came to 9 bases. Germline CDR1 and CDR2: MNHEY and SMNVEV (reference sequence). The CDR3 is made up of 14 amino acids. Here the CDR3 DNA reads TGTGCCAGCAGTTATCGGAACATGAACACTGAAGCTTTCTTT. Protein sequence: CASSYRNMNTEAFF.

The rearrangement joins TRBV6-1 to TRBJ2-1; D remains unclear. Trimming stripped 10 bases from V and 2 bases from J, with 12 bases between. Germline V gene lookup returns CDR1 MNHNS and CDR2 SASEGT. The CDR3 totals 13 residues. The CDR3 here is CANKKDPYNEQFF. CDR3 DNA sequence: TGTGCCAATAAGAAGGACCCCTACAATGAGCAGTTCTTC.

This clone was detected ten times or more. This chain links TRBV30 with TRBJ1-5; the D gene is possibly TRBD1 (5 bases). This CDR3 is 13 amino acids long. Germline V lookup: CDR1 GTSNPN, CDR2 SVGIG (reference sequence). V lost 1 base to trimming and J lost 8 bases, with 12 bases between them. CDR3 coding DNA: TGTGCCTGGAGTGAACAGGATTACGAGCCCCAGCATTTT. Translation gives CAWSEQDYEPQHF.

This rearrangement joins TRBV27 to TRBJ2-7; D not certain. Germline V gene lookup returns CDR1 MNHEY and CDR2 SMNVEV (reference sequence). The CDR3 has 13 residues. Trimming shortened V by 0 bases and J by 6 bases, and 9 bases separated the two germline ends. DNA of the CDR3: TGTGCCAGCAGTTTATCGGTCGTAGCCGAGCAGTACTTC. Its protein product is CASSLSVVAEQYF.

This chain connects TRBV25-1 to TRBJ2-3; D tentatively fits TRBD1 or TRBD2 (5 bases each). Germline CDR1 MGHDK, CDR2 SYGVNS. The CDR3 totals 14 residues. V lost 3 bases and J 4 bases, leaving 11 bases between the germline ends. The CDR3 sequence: CASSEGRRPDTQYF. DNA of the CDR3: TGTGCCAGCAGTGAGGGACGCCGCCCAGATACGCAGTATTTT.

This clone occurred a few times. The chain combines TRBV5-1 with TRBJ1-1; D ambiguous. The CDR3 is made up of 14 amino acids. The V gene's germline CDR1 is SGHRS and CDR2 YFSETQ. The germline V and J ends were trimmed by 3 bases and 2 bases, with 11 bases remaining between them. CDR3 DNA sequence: TGCGCCAGCAGCTCGAGTGCCACCAACACTGAAGCTTTCTTT. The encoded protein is CASSSSATNTEAFF.

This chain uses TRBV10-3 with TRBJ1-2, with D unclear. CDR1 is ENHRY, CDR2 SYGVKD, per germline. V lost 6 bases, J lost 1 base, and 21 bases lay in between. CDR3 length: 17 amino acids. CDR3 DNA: TGTGCCATCAGCCCCGCGGACCAAAACTTCCTTAACTATGGCTACACCTTC. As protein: CAISPADQNFLNYGYTF.

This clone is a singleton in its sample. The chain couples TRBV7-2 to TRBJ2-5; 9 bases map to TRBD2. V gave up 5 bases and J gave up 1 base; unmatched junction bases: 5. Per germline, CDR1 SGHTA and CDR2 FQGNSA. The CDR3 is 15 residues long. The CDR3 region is CASSPGLARQETQYF. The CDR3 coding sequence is TGTGCCAGCAGCCCCGGACTAGCGCGCCAAGAGACCCAGTACTTC. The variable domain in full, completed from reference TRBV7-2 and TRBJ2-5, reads GAGVSQSPSNKVTEKGKDVELRCDPISGHTALYWYRQSLGQGLEFLIYFQGNSAPDKSGLPSDRFSAERTGGSVSTLTIQRTQQEDSAVYLCASSPGLARQETQYFGPGTRLLVL.

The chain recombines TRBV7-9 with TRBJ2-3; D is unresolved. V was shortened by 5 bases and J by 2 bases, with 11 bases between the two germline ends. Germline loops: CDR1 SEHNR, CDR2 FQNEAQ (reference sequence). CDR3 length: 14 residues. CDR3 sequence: CASSTVDTTDTQYF. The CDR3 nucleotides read TGTGCCAGCAGCACCGTGGATACCACAGATACGCAGTATTTT. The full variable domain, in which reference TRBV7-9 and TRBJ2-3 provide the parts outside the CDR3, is DTGVSQNPRHKITKRGQNVTFRCDPISEHNRLYWYRQTLGQGPEFLTYFQNEAQLEKSRLLSDRFSAERPKGSFSTLEIQRTEQGDSAMYLCASSTVDTTDTQYFGPGTRLTVL.

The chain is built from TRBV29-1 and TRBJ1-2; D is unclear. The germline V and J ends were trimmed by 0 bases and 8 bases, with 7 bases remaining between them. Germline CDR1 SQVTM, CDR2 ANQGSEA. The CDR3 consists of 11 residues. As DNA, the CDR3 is TGCAGCGTTGAAGATCGGAACGGCTACACCTTC. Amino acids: CSVEDRNGYTF. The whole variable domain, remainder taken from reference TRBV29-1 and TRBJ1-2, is SAVISQKPSRDICQRGTSLTIQCQVDSQVTMMFWYRQQPGQSLTLIATANQGSEATYESGFVIDKFPISRPNLTFSTLTVSNMSPEDSSIYLCSVEDRNGYTFGSGTRLTVV.

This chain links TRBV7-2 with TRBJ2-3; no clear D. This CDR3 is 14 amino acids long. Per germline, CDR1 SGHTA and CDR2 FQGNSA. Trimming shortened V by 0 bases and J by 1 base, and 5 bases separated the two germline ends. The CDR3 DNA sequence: TGTGCCAGCAGCTTAGCAACAGGCACAGATACGCAGTATTTT. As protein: CASSLATGTDTQYF.

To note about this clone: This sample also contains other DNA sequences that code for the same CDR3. The CDR3 here is CASSLLGQVSYEQYF. The CDR3 bases are TGCGCCAGCAGCTTGTTGGGACAGGTGAGCTACGAGCAGTACTTC. V and J are TRBV5-1 and TRBJ2-7; TRBD1 agrees at 8 bases. V was clipped by 1 base and J by 3 bases; unmatched bases: 6. Per germline, CDR1 SGHRS and CDR2 YFSETQ. The CDR3 totals 15 residues. The full variable domain, its missing parts supplied by reference TRBV5-1 and TRBJ2-7, is KAGVTQTPRYLIKTRGQQVTLSCSPISGHRSVSWYQQTPGQGLQFLFEYFSETQRNKGNFPGRFSGRQFSNSRSEMNVSTLELGDSALYLCASSLLGQVSYEQYFGPGTRLTVT.

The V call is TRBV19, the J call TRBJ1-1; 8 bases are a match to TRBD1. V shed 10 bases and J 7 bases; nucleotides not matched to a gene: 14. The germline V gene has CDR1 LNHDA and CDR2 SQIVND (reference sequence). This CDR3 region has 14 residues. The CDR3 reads CATSPGQAFIEAFF. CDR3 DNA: TGTGCCACCTCTCCGGGACAGGCTTTCATTGAAGCTTTCTTT.

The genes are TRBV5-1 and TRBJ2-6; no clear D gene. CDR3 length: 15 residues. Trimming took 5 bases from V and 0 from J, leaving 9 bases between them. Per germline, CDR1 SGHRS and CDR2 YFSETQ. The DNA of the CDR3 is TGCGCCAGCAGTTTGCAACCCTCTGGGGCCAACGTCCTGACTTTC. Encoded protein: CASSLQPSGANVLTF.

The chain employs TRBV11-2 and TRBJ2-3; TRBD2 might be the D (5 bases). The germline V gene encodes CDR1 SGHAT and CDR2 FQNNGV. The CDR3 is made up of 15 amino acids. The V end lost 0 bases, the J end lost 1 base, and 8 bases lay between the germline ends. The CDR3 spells CASSLDGLRTDTQYF. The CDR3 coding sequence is TGTGCCAGCAGCTTAGACGGACTCCGCACAGATACGCAGTATTTT.

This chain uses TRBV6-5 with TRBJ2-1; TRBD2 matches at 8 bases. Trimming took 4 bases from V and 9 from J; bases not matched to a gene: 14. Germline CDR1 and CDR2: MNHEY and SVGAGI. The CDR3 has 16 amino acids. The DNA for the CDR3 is TGTGCCAGCAGTTTCCAGAACTCCGGGGCGGGGGGTGAGCAGTTCTTC. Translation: CASSFQNSGAGGEQFF.

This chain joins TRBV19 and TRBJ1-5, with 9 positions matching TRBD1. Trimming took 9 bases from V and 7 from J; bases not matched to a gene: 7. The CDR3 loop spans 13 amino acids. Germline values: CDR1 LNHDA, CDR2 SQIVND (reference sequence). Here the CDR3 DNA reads TGTGCCAGCCGGACAGGGGTGGGACAGCCCCAGCATTTT. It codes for CASRTGVGQPQHF.

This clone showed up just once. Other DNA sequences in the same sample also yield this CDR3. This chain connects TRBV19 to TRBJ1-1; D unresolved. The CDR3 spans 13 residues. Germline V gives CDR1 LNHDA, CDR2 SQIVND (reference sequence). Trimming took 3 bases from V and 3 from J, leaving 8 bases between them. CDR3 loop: CASSMKGDTEAFF. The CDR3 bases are TGTGCCAGTAGTATGAAGGGTGACACTGAAGCTTTCTTT.

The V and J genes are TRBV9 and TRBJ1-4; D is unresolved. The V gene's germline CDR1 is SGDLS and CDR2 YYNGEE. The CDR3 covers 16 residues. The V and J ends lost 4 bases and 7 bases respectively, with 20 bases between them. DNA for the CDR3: TGTGCCAGCAGCCTATCGGAGGGCGCGGTTCGTGAAAAACTGTTTTTT. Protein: CASSLSEGAVREKLFF.

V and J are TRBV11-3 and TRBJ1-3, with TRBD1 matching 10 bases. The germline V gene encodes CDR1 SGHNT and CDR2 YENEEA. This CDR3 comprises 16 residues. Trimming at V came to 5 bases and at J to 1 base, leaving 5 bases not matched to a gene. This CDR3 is CASSGQGDNSGNTIYF. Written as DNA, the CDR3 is TGTGCCAGCAGCGGACAGGGGGATAATTCTGGAAACACCATATATTTT.

CDR3: CASSPRTSGRVYEQYF. CDR3 sequence (DNA): TGTGCCAGCAGTCCTCGGACTAGCGGGAGGGTCTACGAGCAGTACTTC. V and J are TRBV28 and TRBJ2-7, with 15 positions matching TRBD2. The CDR3 spans 16 residues. CDR1 MDHEN and CDR2 SYDVKM come from the germline V gene. Trimming at V came to 5 bases and at J to 3 bases, leaving 5 bases not matched to a gene.

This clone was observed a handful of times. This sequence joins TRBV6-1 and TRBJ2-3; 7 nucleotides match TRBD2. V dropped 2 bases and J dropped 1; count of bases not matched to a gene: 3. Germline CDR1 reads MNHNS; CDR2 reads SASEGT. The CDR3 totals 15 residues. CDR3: CASSESAGGTDTQYF. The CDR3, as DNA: TGTGCCAGCAGTGAAAGTGCGGGGGGCACAGATACGCAGTATTTT.

The CDR3 region is CASSSAALNTEAFF. Written as DNA, the CDR3 is TGTGCCAGCAGTTCTGCGGCGTTGAACACTGAAGCTTTCTTT. J is TRBJ1-1 and V is TRBV6-6; the D is unclear. Looked up from germline, CDR1 is MNHNY and CDR2 is SVGAGI (reference sequence). CDR3 length: 14 amino acids. V lost 4 bases to trimming and J lost 0 bases, with 9 bases between them.

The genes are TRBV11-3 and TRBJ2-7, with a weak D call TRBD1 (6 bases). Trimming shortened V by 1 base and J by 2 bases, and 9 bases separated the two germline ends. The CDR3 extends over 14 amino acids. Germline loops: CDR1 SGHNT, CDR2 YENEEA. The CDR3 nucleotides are TGTGCCAGCAGCTTAGCAGGGGCCACCTACGAGCAGTACTTC. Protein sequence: CASSLAGATYEQYF. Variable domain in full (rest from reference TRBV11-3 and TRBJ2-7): EAGVVQSPRYKIIEKKQPVAFWCNPISGHNTLYWYLQNLGQGPELLIRYENEEAVDDSQLPKDRFSAERLKGVDSTLKIQPAELGDSAVYLCASSLAGATYEQYFGPGTRLTVT.

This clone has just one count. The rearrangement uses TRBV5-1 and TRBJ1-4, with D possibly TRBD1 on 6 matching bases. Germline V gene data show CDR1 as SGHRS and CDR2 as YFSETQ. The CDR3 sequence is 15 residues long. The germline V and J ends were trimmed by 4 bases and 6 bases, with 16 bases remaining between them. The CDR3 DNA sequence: TGCGCCAGCAGCACGTCCGGGGACACGTATGAAAAACTGTTTTTT. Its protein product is CASSTSGDTYEKLFF. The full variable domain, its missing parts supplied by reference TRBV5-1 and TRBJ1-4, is KAGVTQTPRYLIKTRGQQVTLSCSPISGHRSVSWYQQTPGQGLQFLFEYFSETQRNKGNFPGRFSGRQFSNSRSEMNVSTLELGDSALYLCASSTSGDTYEKLFFGSGTQLSVL.

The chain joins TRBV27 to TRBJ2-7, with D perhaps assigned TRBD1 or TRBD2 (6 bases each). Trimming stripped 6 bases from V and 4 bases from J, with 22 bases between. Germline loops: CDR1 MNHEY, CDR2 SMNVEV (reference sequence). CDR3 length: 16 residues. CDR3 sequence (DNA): TGTGCCAGCAGGAAGCACCACATACAGGGAGGTTACGAGCAGTACTTC. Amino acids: CASRKHHIQGGYEQYF.

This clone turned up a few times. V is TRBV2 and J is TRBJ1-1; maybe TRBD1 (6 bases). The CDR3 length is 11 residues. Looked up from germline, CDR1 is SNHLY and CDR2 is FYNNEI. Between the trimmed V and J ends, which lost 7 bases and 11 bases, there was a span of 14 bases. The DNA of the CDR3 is TGTGCCAGCATCCTTGACAGGACCGCTTTCTTT. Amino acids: CASILDRTAFF.

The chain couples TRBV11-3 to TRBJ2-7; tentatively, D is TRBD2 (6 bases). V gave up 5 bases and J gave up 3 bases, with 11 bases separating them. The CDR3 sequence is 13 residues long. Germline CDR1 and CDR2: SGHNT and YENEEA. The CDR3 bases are TGTGCCAGCAGCCGGAGCGGGTACTACGAGCAGTACTTC. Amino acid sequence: CASSRSGYYEQYF.

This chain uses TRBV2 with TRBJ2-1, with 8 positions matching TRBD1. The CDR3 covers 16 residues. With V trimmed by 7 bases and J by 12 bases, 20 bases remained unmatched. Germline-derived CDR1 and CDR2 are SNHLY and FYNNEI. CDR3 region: CASTLQGTGGHLGQFF. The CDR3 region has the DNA TGTGCCAGCACCCTCCAGGGAACAGGGGGGCACCTTGGGCAGTTCTTC.